The present T cell receptor beta chain was sequenced within a study of blood T cell repertoires in COVID-19. TCRdb keeps only in-frame clones here, not all; method: immunoSEQ multiplex PCR. This sample carries a few hundred thousand clones, 91% of them seen once, and the ten largest clones take roughly 0.86%. This CDR3 has 14 amino acids. V was trimmed by 0 bases and J by 3 bases, leaving 8 bases between them. The clonotype comes from a woman aged 40 to 49 who had been exposed to COVID-19. Source material: PBMCs or T cells enriched from blood (not recorded which). This chain uses TRBV23-1 with TRBJ1-2; D remains ambiguous. TRBV23-1 is given ORF status, its function remaining uncertain. DNA for the CDR3: TGCGCCAGCAGTCAATCGGTCCGGGACTATGGCTACACCTTC. Amino acids: CASSQSVRDYGYTF.